In its sample, the clone carrying this TCR beta chain was seen a few times. Its matching antigen is unknown. Noted time point: persistent/refractory GD, antithyroid drugs over 5 years with positive TRAb. PBMCs provided the RNA from which the TCR library was made. Germline V gene data show CDR1 as MGHDK and CDR2 as SYGVNS. The V and J ends lost 4 bases and 1 base respectively, with 14 bases between them. The CDR3 consists of 15 residues. Both iRepertoire HTBI primers and Arm-PCR of CDR3 regions were used to build the TCR beta libraries. Methods used by the authors: Identification of gene segments yielded some 62 TRBV and about 14 TRBJ across samples. TCRdb passed the multiplex PCR reads through MiXCR, listing each CDR3 protein once. None of the V and J calls come from the authors' own analysis; TCRdb made them. The table includes 400,000 to 450,000 distinct CDR3 sequences, 20% to 30% detected once. This record belongs to a study of regulatory T cells in long-lasting Graves disease.

Study-wide results and limits: Persistent Graves' patients possessed reduced TCR diversity relative to recently diagnosed ones. Thyroid tissue was not studied; only peripheral blood was. Between persistent patients, around 2,900 public clonotypes were shared, exceeding the approximately 990 shared between new patients.

This receptor was taken from a female donor with Graves disease. The input for sequencing was peripheral blood mononuclear cells (PBMCs), taken when the disease was refractory, from a patient treated with antithyroid drugs. This chain joins TRBV25-1 and TRBJ2-7, with no clear D. The CDR3 DNA sequence: TGTGCCAGCAGTGGAGGAGTCCCTACATCCTACGAGCAGTACTTC. This translates into CASSGGVPTSYEQYF.